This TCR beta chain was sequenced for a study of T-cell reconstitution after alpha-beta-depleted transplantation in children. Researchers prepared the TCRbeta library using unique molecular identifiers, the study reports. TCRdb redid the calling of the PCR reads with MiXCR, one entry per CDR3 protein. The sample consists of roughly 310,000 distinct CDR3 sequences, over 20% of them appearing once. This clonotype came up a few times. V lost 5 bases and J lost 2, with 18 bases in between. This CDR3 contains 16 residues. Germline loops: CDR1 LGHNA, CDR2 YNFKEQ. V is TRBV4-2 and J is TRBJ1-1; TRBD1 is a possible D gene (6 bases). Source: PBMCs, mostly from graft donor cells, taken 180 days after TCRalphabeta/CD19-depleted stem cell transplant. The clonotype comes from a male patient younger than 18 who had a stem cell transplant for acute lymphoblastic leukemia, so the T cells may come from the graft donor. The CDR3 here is CASSIRQVAGNTEAFF. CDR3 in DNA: TGTGCCAGCAGCATTCGACAGGTGGCAGGCAACACTGAAGCTTTCTTT.